The 18 T cell receptor beta chains in this list originate from one sample, sequenced in a study of vaccination and CD4 T cells after COVID-19. Sequenced with the Oncomine TCR Beta short-read assay was DNA taken from cultured CD4+ T cells. TCRdb re-analysed the PCR reads in MiXCR, keeping a single row per CDR3 protein. The table has 9,500 to 15,000 distinct CDR3 sequences, roughly half seen once; the top ten hold approximately 30%. Treatment given: approximately 9-day PBMC culture with coronavirus spike peptide pools or control peptides (ViraFEST assay). These receptors lack a known antigen. Sample: CD4+ T cells from blood, cultured in vitro. The origin of the receptors is a human donor who had recovered from COVID-19.

This clonotype was counted a single time. CDR3 sequence reads: CASSRWEGTQETQYF. CDR3 sequence (DNA): TGTGCCAGCAGCCGTTGGGAAGGAACACAAGAGACCCAGTACTTC. The chain joins TRBV3-1 to TRBJ2-5; D is ambiguous. Per the germline V gene, CDR1 is LGHDT and CDR2 is YNNKEL (reference sequence). Deletions cut 4 bases from V and 2 bases from J, with 14 bases between. This CDR3 comprises 15 residues.

The genes are TRBV12-3 or TRBV12-4 and TRBJ1-1, with D unresolved. This CDR3 contains 13 residues. V was cut by 3 bases and J by 0 bases, with 5 bases left in between. The CDR3 reads CASSFEMNTEAFF. CDR3 sequence (DNA): TGTGCCAGCAGTTTTGAGATGAACACTGAAGCTTTCTTT.

The gene calls are TRBV6-1 and TRBJ1-5, with D possibly matching TRBD1 (6 bases). CDR1 and CDR2 (germline): MNHNS, SASEGT. Trimming cost V 5 bases and J 0 bases, with 17 bases left between them. This CDR3 has 17 amino acids. The CDR3 DNA reads as TGTGCCAGCAGTCAGACAGGATTCAGTAATAGCAATCAGCCCCAGCATTTT. Its translation: CASSQTGFSNSNQPQHF.

The V call is TRBV6-1, the J call TRBJ2-3; TRBD1 matches 7 bases. The CDR3 length is 16 residues. The germline CDR1 and CDR2 sequences are MNHNS and SASEGT. V gave up 5 bases and J gave up 5 bases; unmatched junction bases: 13. CDR3 residues: CASSRDSFSSGDTQYF. The DNA for the CDR3 is TGTGCCAGCAGTCGGGACAGCTTCTCTTCCGGAGATACGCAGTATTTT.

The chain has TRBV3-1 and TRBJ1-3; D not certain. CDR1 and CDR2 (germline): LGHDT, YNNKEL (reference sequence). The CDR3 covers 12 residues. The V end lost 4 bases, the J end lost 4 bases, and 5 bases lay between the germline ends. This chain's CDR3 is CASSRKGNTIYF. In DNA form, the CDR3 reads TGTGCCAGCAGCCGTAAGGGAAACACCATATATTTT.

The J gene is TRBJ2-3, the V gene TRBV25-1; D gene unclear. The CDR3 totals 13 residues. V was cut by 2 bases and J by 9 bases, with 12 bases left in between. Germline V gene data show CDR1 as MGHDK and CDR2 as SYGVNS. The CDR3 loop reads CASSETSLVTQYF. For the CDR3, the DNA is TGTGCCAGCAGTGAAACGAGTCTAGTGACGCAGTATTTT.

This chain joins TRBV12-3 or TRBV12-4 and TRBJ1-4, with D maybe TRBD1 (5 bases). This CDR3 spans 16 amino acids. V dropped 0 bases and J dropped 8 bases, with 16 bases sitting between them. The CDR3 sequence: CASSLALGGVGEKLFF. The DNA for the CDR3 is TGTGCCAGCAGTTTAGCGCTCGGGGGGGTAGGAGAAAAACTGTTTTTT.

The rearrangement joins TRBV20-1 to TRBJ1-2, with 8 bases that match TRBD1. In germline, CDR1 is DFQATT, CDR2 SNEGSKA (reference sequence). The CDR3 spans 15 residues. Trimming removed 6 bases from V and 8 bases from J; junction bases left unmatched: 17. The CDR3 protein is CSARKRGQGAEGYTF. The CDR3 DNA reads as TGCAGTGCCCGAAAACGGGGTCAGGGGGCGGAAGGCTACACCTTC.

The V call is TRBV7-2, the J call TRBJ2-7; D call uncertain. The V end was cut by 5 bases, the J end by 3 bases, with 8 bases between. The CDR3 is 12 amino acids. The germline CDR1 and CDR2 sequences are SGHTA and FQGNSA. The CDR3 DNA is TGTGCCAGCAGCCCATACCTCTACGAGCAGTACTTC. It is translated as CASSPYLYEQYF.

The rearrangement joins TRBV7-6 to TRBJ2-2; D tentatively fits TRBD1 or TRBD2 (5 bases each). The ends were cut back, 5 bases at V and 2 bases at J, with 24 bases in the middle. Looked up from germline, CDR1 is SGHVS and CDR2 is FNYEAQ. The CDR3 consists of 19 residues. The CDR3 protein is CASSGRKARDQPNTGELFF. CDR3 coding DNA: TGTGCCAGCAGCGGCCGAAAGGCACGGGACCAACCTAACACCGGGGAGCTGTTTTTT.

V is TRBV7-2 and J is TRBJ1-5; D not certain. The CDR3 contains 15 residues. The V end was cut by 4 bases, the J end by 6 bases, with 16 bases between. Germline CDR1 is SGHTA and CDR2 is FQGNSA. The CDR3 loop reads CASSSTPGLGQPQHF. The CDR3 coding sequence is TGTGCCAGCAGCTCAACCCCCGGACTGGGTCAGCCCCAGCATTTT.

The J gene is TRBJ2-3, the V gene TRBV6-2 or TRBV6-3, with 14 bases matching TRBD2. Trimming removed 6 bases from V and 6 bases from J; junction bases left unmatched: 11. Germline CDR1 MNHEY, CDR2 SVGEGT. CDR3 length: 17 residues. The CDR3, as DNA: TGTGCCAGCAGCTATTTGACTAGCGGGGGGGACCAGGATACGCAGTATTTT. Amino acid sequence: CASSYLTSGGDQDTQYF.

The table lists this clonotype with a few counts. V is TRBV30 and J is TRBJ2-2; TRBD2 is a possible D gene (5 bases). The V gene's germline CDR1 is GTSNPN and CDR2 SVGIG (reference sequence). V gave up 5 bases and J gave up 4 bases, with 11 bases separating them. The CDR3 is 13 residues long. The DNA for the CDR3 is TGTGCCTGGGTTGGCCGGGGCACCGGGGAGCTGTTTTTT. It specifies CAWVGRGTGELFF.

The chain couples TRBV7-2 to TRBJ2-3; the D gene is possibly TRBD2 (5 bases). V lost 2 bases and J lost 6, with 9 bases in between. The CDR3 runs 13 residues. Per the germline V gene, CDR1 is SGHTA and CDR2 is FQGNSA. The CDR3 protein is CASSLRRADTQYF. CDR3 nucleotides: TGTGCCAGCAGCTTACGGCGGGCGGATACGCAGTATTTT. Full variable domain (rest looked up from reference TRBV7-2 and TRBJ2-3): GAGVSQSPSNKVTEKGKDVELRCDPISGHTALYWYRQSLGQGLEFLIYFQGNSAPDKSGLPSDRFSAERTGGSVSTLTIQRTQQEDSAVYLCASSLRRADTQYFGPGTRLTVL.

The chain uses TRBV2 and TRBJ2-6; TRBD1 matches 11 bases. Germline V gene sequence: CDR1 SNHLY, CDR2 FYNNEI. The CDR3 spans 16 residues. V lost 5 bases and J lost 2; bases outside the gene matches: 2. The CDR3 DNA reads TGTGCCAGCAGTCGGGACAGGGGGGCTGGGGCCAACGTCCTGACTTTC. Translated, it gives CASSRDRGAGANVLTF. The whole variable domain, filled in from reference TRBV2 and TRBJ2-6, reads EPEVTQTPSHQVTQMGQEVILRCVPISNHLYFYWYRQILGQKVEFLVSFYNNEISEKSEIFDDQFSVERPDGSNFTLKIRSTKLEDSAMYFCASSRDRGAGANVLTFGAGSRLTVL.

The CDR3 DNA reads as TGTGCCAGCAGCCCATTCTCCACGGTGGGCACTGAAGCTTTCTTT. This translates into CASSPFSTVGTEAFF. The rearrangement joins TRBV3-1 to TRBJ1-1; no firm D call. CDR3 size: 15 residues. V was shortened by 4 bases and J by 4 bases, with 16 bases between the two germline ends. Looked up from germline, CDR1 is LGHDT and CDR2 is YNNKEL (reference sequence).

The gene calls are TRBV4-1 and TRBJ1-5; D ambiguous. Germline V gene sequence: CDR1 MGHRA, CDR2 YSYEKL. V lost 1 base and J 2 bases, leaving 12 bases between the germline ends. CDR3 length equals 16 residues. This chain's CDR3 is CASSQGGEHRNQPQHF. The CDR3 nucleotides are TGCGCCAGCAGCCAAGGTGGGGAACACCGCAATCAGCCCCAGCATTTT.

This clonotype was detected only a few times. This chain uses TRBV7-2 with TRBJ2-3, with 10 bases that match TRBD2. The V gene's germline CDR1 is SGHTA and CDR2 FQGNSA. The CDR3 spans 15 residues. V was pared by 7 bases and J by 2 bases, with 6 bases of the junction left unmatched. CDR3 residues: CASIISGGSTDTQYF. DNA for the CDR3: TGTGCCAGCATTATTAGCGGGGGGTCCACAGATACGCAGTATTTT.